This T cell receptor beta chain derives from a study of T cell repertoires in cytomegalovirus infection (dated by TCRdb to about 2019). The study in broad terms: Recently identified HLA-C-restricted CMV epitopes, whose presentation resists viral immunomodulation, were targeted by peptide stimulations together with well-studied HLA-B-restricted epitopes. Because public TCR beta signatures pointed to carriage of CMV infection together with the matching HLA type, the HLA type of each donor mattered for the analysis.

Sequencing took place on an Illumina HiSeq 1500. TCRdb took the public reads, trimmed them with fastp at Q25, ran MiXCR for clone calling and kept in-frame beta chains. Every distinct CDR3 protein forms one entry, paired with its most common genes and DNA. The sample table holds about 830,000 distinct CDR3 sequences, of which approximately 32% were seen once. Of the sample, roughly 12% is held by the ten largest clones. The germline V gene (reference sequence) sets CDR1 to SEHNR and CDR2 to FQNEAQ. Spanning cysteine to phenylalanine, the CDR3 consists of 16 amino acids. The read is trimmed to its CDR3 DNA, 48 bases read in frame from base 1. V is cut back by 5 bases and J by 2 bases, with 9 bases in the junction unmatched. Broader findings and caveats from the paper: The ex vivo response was dominated by HLA-C-restricted CMV-specific TCR beta clonotypes, and the single most frequent clonotype in two of eight donors was supplied by these HLA-C-restricted clonotypes. Cumulative frequency of public TCR beta family members discriminated carriers of CMV infection plus the relevant HLA type in this cohort and an independent 352-donor cohort.

The sample holds a few counts of this clonotype. Its binding antigen is unknown. Base qualities are missing; no much larger clone stands one base away. According to the study, the label for this sample's treatment or condition signals: in vitro stimulation with specific CMV peptide epitopes to enrich CMV-specific T cells. The sequence derives from a human donor in good health (CMV status not recorded). Some clones in this sample may be carry-over from other donors' samples. Recombination linked TRBV7-9 to TRBJ2-3, with 8 middle bases fitting TRBD2. The sample was cultured CD8+ T cells from PBMCs, taken from culture after CMV antigen stimulation. The CDR3: CASSPPAGAFTDTQYF. The DNA reads as follows: TGTGCCAGCAGCCCCCCAGCGGGGGCATTCACAGATACGCAGTATTTT.